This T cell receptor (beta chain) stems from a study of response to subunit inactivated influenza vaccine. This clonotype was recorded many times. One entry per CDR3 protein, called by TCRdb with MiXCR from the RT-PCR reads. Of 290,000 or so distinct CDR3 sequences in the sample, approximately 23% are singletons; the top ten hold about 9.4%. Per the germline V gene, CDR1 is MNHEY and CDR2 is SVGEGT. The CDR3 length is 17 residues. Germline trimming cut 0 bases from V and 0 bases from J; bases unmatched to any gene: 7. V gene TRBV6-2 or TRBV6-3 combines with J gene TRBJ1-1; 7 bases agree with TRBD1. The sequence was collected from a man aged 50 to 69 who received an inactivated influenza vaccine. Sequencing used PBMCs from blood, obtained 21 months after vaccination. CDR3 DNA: TGTGCCAGCAGTTACTCCCGGGACAGACCTATGAACACTGAAGCTTTCTTT. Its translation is CASSYSRDRPMNTEAFF.